The T cell receptor (beta chain) under discussion was sequenced for a study of blood T cell repertoires in COVID-19. Background on the study: The study drew acute and convalescent COVID-19 samples from the United States, Italy and Spain.

Sequenced by immunoSEQ multiplex PCR; TCRdb stores in-frame clones only, minus some. The table lists about 140,000 clones, approximately 79% of them singletons, with roughly 2.9% in the top ten. The CDR3 has 20 amino acids. The J segment lost 4 bases and the V segment lost 0 bases, leaving 12 bases of the junction unmatched. Germline lookup yields CDR1 MGHRA and CDR2 YSYEKL. Those who participated ranged in age from about 18 to 89 years and resided in about two dozen US areas. The genes are TRBV4-1 and TRBJ2-7; 16 bases line up with TRBD2. The sequencing sample was made of PBMCs or T cells enriched from blood (not recorded which). The receptor was isolated from a woman between 45 and 65 years old who had recovered from COVID-19. CDR3 sequence reads: CASSQDHGGLAGGSGYEQYF. CDR3 DNA sequence: TGCGCCAGCAGCCAAGATCACGGGGGACTAGCGGGAGGGTCGGGTTACGAGCAGTACTTC.